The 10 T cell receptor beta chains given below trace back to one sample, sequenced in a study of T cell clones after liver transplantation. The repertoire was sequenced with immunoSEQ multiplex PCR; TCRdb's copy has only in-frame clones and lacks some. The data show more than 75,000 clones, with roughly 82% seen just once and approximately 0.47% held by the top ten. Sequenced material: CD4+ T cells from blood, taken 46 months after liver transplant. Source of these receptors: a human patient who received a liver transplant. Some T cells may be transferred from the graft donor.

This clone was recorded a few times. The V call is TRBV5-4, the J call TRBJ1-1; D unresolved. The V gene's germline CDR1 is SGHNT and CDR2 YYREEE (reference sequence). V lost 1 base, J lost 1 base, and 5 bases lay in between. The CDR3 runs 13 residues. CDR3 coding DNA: TGTGCCAGCAGCTTGTTCGAGAACACTGAAGCTTTCTTT. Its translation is CASSLFENTEAFF.

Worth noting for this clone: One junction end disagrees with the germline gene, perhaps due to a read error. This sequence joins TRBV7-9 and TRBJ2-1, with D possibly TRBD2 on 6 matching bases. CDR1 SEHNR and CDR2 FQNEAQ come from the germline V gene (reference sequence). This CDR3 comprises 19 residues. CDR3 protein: CASSIARDFPLLSYNEQFF. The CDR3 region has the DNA TGTGCCAGCAGCATAGCCCGGGACTTTCCCCTTCTCTCCTACAATGAGCAGTTCTTC.

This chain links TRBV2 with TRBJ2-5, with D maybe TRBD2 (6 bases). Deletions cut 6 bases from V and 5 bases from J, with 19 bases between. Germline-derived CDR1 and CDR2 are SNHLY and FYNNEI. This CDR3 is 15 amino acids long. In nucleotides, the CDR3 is TGTGCCAGCAGGGCTTCCTTCGGGGGTGGGGAGACCCAGTACTTC. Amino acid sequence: CASRASFGGGETQYF.

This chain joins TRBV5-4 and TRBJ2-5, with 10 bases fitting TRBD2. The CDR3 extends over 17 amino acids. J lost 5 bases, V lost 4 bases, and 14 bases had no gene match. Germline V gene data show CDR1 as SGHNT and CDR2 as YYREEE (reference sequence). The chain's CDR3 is CASSGGPGLASRETQYF. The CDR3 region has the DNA TGTGCCAGCAGCGGGGGTCCGGGACTAGCGAGTCGTGAGACCCAGTACTTC.

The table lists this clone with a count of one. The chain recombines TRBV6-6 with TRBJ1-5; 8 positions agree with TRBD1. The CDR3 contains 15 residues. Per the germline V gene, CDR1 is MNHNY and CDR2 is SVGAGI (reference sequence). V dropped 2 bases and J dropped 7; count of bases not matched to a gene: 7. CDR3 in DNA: TGTGCCAGCAGTTACACGGACAGGGTTGGACAGCCCCAGCATTTT. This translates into CASSYTDRVGQPQHF.

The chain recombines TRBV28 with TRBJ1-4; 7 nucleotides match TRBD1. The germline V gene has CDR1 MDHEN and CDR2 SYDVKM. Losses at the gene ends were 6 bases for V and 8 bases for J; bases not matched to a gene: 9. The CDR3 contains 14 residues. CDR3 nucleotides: TGTGCCAGCAGAAGAGGGGGCGGGAGAGAAAAACTGTTTTTT. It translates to CASRRGGGREKLFF.

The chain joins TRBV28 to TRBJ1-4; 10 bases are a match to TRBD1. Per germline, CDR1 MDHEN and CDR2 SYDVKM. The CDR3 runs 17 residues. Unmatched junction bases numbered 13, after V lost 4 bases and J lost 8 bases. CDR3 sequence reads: CASSSPVTGGEREKLFF. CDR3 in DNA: TGTGCCAGCAGTTCACCCGTGACAGGGGGCGAGAGGGAAAAACTGTTTTTT.

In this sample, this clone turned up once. CDR3 residues: CASTPFGVGETQYF. For the CDR3, the DNA is TGTGCCAGCACCCCGTTCGGAGTCGGGGAGACCCAGTACTTC. This chain uses TRBV7-8 with TRBJ2-5; D unresolved. Trimming stripped 7 bases from V and 5 bases from J, with 17 bases between. Germline CDR1 reads SGHVS; CDR2 reads FQNEAQ. This CDR3 is 14 amino acids long.

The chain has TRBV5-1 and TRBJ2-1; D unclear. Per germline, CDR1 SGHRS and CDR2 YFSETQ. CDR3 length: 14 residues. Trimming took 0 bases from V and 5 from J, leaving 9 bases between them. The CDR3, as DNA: TGCGCCAGCAGCTTGGTGGTGGGGAACAATGAGCAGTTCTTC. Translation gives CASSLVVGNNEQFF.

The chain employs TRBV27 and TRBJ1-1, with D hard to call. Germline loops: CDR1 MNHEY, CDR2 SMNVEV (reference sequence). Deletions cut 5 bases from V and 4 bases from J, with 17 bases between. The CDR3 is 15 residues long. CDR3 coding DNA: TGTGCCAGCAGTCCGCGGGCCGCCCGAGGCACTGAAGCTTTCTTT. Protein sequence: CASSPRAARGTEAFF.